Listed here are 31 T cell receptor beta chains from one sample, sequenced in a study of CD8 T cells in Susac syndrome. When the RNA was reverse transcribed, random hexamers were used with an input of roughly 0.45 to 1 ug. TCRdb re-called the immunoSEQ multiplex PCR reads with MiXCR, one entry per CDR3 protein. The table includes hundreds of thousands of distinct CDR3 sequences, 75% to 90% detected once. Sequenced input: CD8+ T cells from PBMCs. These receptors came from a human donor with multiple sclerosis.

V usage is TRBV7-8 and J usage is TRBJ2-1; 11 nucleotides match TRBD2. This CDR3 is built from 20 residues. CDR1 and CDR2 (germline): SGHVS, FQNEAQ. V gave up 0 bases and J gave up 2 bases; unmatched junction bases: 12. The CDR3 DNA reads TGTGCCAGCAGCTTAGCCCTAGCGGGGGGCCCAACAACAGCCTACAATGAGCAGTTCTTC. Its translation is CASSLALAGGPTTAYNEQFF. The complete variable domain, with remaining parts taken from reference TRBV7-8 and TRBJ2-1, reads GAGVSQSPRYKVAKRGQDVALRCDPISGHVSLFWYQQALGQGPEFLTYFQNEAQLDKSGLPSDRFFAERPEGSVSTLKIQRTQQEDSAVYLCASSLALAGGPTTAYNEQFFGPGTRLTVL.

The CDR3 spells CASSYSMSGTVIHNEQFF. As DNA, the CDR3 is TGTGCCAGCAGTTACTCGATGTCCGGGACAGTCATCCACAATGAGCAGTTCTTC. The chain recombines TRBV6-2 or TRBV6-3 with TRBJ2-1; TRBD1 matches at 7 bases. V trimming: 0 bases; J trimming: 5 bases; junction bases outside the gene matches: 13. The germline V gene encodes CDR1 MNHEY and CDR2 SVGEGT. The length of the CDR3 is 18 residues.

The V and J genes are TRBV7-9 and TRBJ1-6; no clear D gene. Trimming stripped 5 bases from V and 7 bases from J, with 6 bases between. Looked up from germline, CDR1 is SEHNR and CDR2 is FQNEAQ (reference sequence). This CDR3 has 12 residues. The CDR3 nucleotides read TGTGCCAGCAGCCCGGAAAATTCACCCCTCCACTTT. Encoded protein: CASSPENSPLHF.

This clonotype was seen only once. This sequence joins TRBV6-2 or TRBV6-3 and TRBJ1-5; 8 nucleotides line up with TRBD1. The CDR3 contains 14 residues. The V segment lost 3 bases and the J segment 5 bases; nucleotides outside the gene matches: 3. Looked up from germline, CDR1 is MNHEY and CDR2 is SVGEGT. CDR3 nucleotide sequence: TGTGCCAGCAGTTATTCAGGGGGCTATCAGCCCCAGCATTTT. This translates into CASSYSGGYQPQHF.

J is TRBJ2-7 and V is TRBV5-4; weak D call: TRBD1 (5 bases). V lost 2 bases to trimming and J lost 3 bases, with 9 bases between them. The CDR3 is 13 amino acids. Germline CDR1 reads SGHNT; CDR2 reads YYREEE (reference sequence). The CDR3 sequence is CASSFQGNYEQYF. The CDR3 nucleotides read TGTGCCAGCAGCTTCCAGGGTAACTACGAGCAGTACTTC.

The chain recombines TRBV15 with TRBJ2-3; perhaps TRBD2 as D (6 bases). Germline CDR1 reads LNHNV; CDR2 reads YYDKDF (reference sequence). The CDR3 has 15 residues. V dropped 7 bases and J dropped 3 bases, with 17 bases sitting between them. The CDR3 spells CATTPWRGATDTQYF. CDR3 DNA sequence: TGTGCCACCACCCCATGGCGGGGAGCTACAGATACGCAGTATTTT.

The V gene is TRBV18, the J gene TRBJ2-6, with D uncertain. The V gene's germline CDR1 is KGHSH and CDR2 LQKENI. V lost 5 bases and J 0 bases, leaving 14 bases between the germline ends. The CDR3 has 17 residues. The CDR3 here is CASSGSLVFSGANVLTF. CDR3 nucleotide sequence: TGTGCCAGCTCAGGCAGCCTCGTCTTCTCTGGGGCCAACGTCCTGACTTTC. Using reference TRBV18 and TRBJ2-6 for the parts outside the CDR3, the full variable domain is NAGVMQNPRHLVRRRGQEARLRCSPMKGHSHVYWYRQLPEEGLKFMVYLQKENIIDESGMPKERFSAEFPKEGPSILRIQQVVRGDSAAYFCASSGSLVFSGANVLTFGAGSRLTVL.

V usage is TRBV3-1 and J usage is TRBJ2-1, with D possibly being TRBD2 (5 bases). Trimming took 0 bases from V and 6 from J, leaving 12 bases between them. CDR3 length equals 15 residues. Per germline, CDR1 LGHDT and CDR2 YNNKEL (reference sequence). Here the CDR3 reads CASSQEALRGNEQFF. In DNA form, the CDR3 reads TGTGCCAGCAGCCAAGAAGCCCTCCGGGGCAATGAGCAGTTCTTC.

V and J are TRBV19 and TRBJ2-1; D unresolved. The ends were cut back, 3 bases at V and 5 bases at J, with 11 bases in the middle. The germline CDR1 and CDR2 sequences are LNHDA and SQIVND (reference sequence). This CDR3 is built from 14 residues. CDR3 in DNA: TGTGCCAGTAGTATCGCTTCGCCCGACAATGAGCAGTTCTTC. As protein: CASSIASPDNEQFF.

The chain has TRBV12-3 or TRBV12-4 and TRBJ2-3; 7 bases align to TRBD2. V gave up 5 bases and J gave up 2 bases; unmatched junction bases: 7. The length of the CDR3 is 15 residues. Here the CDR3 reads CASSPSGAVTDTQYF. The CDR3 bases are TGTGCCAGCAGTCCAAGCGGGGCTGTCACAGATACGCAGTATTTT.

V usage is TRBV20-1 and J usage is TRBJ1-2; TRBD1 matches at 7 bases. V was pared by 4 bases and J by 1 base, with 12 bases of the junction left unmatched. The CDR3 has 16 amino acids. From germline, CDR1 is DFQATT and CDR2 SNEGSKA (reference sequence). The CDR3: CSAIFTGALYNYGYTF. The CDR3 nucleotides read TGCAGTGCTATCTTCACAGGGGCCCTGTATAACTATGGCTACACCTTC.

The gene calls are TRBV29-1 and TRBJ2-2, with unresolved D. Germline values: CDR1 SQVTM, CDR2 ANQGSEA. Trimming stripped 7 bases from V and 7 bases from J, with 10 bases between. CDR3 size: 11 residues. The CDR3 nucleotides are TGCAGCGCTTTAGTTGGCGGGGAGCTGTTTTTT. This sequence encodes CSALVGGELFF.

V is TRBV7-8 and J is TRBJ2-1; the D is unclear. The CDR3 is 15 amino acids. The germline V gene encodes CDR1 SGHVS and CDR2 FQNEAQ. Between the trimmed V and J ends, which lost 7 bases and 2 bases, there was a span of 15 bases. CDR3 sequence: CASIVEATTYNEQFF. DNA of the CDR3: TGTGCCAGCATCGTAGAGGCAACCACCTACAATGAGCAGTTCTTC.

The chain has TRBV6-4 and TRBJ2-3; TRBD2 matches 12 bases. Per the germline V gene, CDR1 is MRHNA and CDR2 is SNTAGT. V gave up 5 bases and J gave up 4 bases; unmatched junction bases: 4. The CDR3 totals 15 residues. The chain's CDR3 is CASSKTSGGADTQYF. The CDR3 DNA is TGTGCCAGCAGTAAGACTAGCGGGGGAGCAGATACGCAGTATTTT.

This sequence joins TRBV19 and TRBJ2-1; D might be TRBD1 or TRBD2, each matching 5 bases. In germline, CDR1 is LNHDA, CDR2 SQIVND (reference sequence). Trimming left V 2 bases short and J 10 bases short, with 12 bases between. The CDR3 contains 13 residues. CDR3 DNA: TGTGCCAGTAGTATAACAGAGGGGCGGGAGCAGTTCTTC. Translation: CASSITEGREQFF.

The chain uses TRBV12-3 or TRBV12-4 and TRBJ1-5; no definite D call. Trimming pared 8 bases from V and 5 bases from J, leaving 19 bases between. The CDR3 sequence is 15 residues long. CDR3 residues: CASARNGMEYQPQHF. In DNA form, the CDR3 reads TGTGCCAGCGCACGGAACGGTATGGAATATCAGCCCCAGCATTTT.

The rearrangement links TRBV20-1 to TRBJ2-7; either TRBD1 or TRBD2 may supply D (5 bases each). The V and J ends lost 5 bases and 4 bases respectively, with 15 bases between them. Germline CDR1 is DFQATT and CDR2 is SNEGSKA (reference sequence). The CDR3 is 13 amino acids. The CDR3 sequence: CSAFGGEGYEQYF. The CDR3 DNA is TGCAGTGCTTTCGGCGGAGAGGGGTACGAGCAGTACTTC.

This chain connects TRBV7-8 to TRBJ2-7, with D possibly being TRBD1 or TRBD2 (5 bases each). CDR1 is SGHVS, CDR2 FQNEAQ, per germline. The CDR3 covers 15 residues. V lost 1 base, J lost 6 bases, and 16 bases lay in between. The CDR3, as DNA: TGTGCCAGCAGCTTAGTAATTGGGACCCGCGGCGAGCAGTACTTC. Translated, it gives CASSLVIGTRGEQYF.

The chain carries TRBV7-2 and TRBJ2-7; 9 nucleotides line up with TRBD1. V shed 2 bases and J 3 bases; nucleotides not matched to a gene: 2. CDR3 size: 14 residues. The germline V gene has CDR1 SGHTA and CDR2 FQGNSA. CDR3 in amino acids: CASSLRQGDYEQYF. The CDR3 DNA sequence: TGTGCCAGCAGCTTAAGACAGGGGGACTACGAGCAGTACTTC.

The J gene is TRBJ1-5, the V gene TRBV12-3 or TRBV12-4; the match to TRBD1 covers 8 bases. V was pared by 1 base and J by 7 bases, with 12 bases of the junction left unmatched. CDR3 size: 17 residues. The DNA of the CDR3 is TGTGCCAGCAGTTTAGGGGCCCTCGCAGGGGGCGACCAGCCCCAGCATTTT. This translates into CASSLGALAGGDQPQHF.

This chain joins TRBV9 and TRBJ2-1; TRBD2 aligns across 12 bases. After removal of 4 bases from V and 6 bases from J, the junction contained 14 bases not matched to a gene. This CDR3 contains 18 residues. Looked up from germline, CDR1 is SGDLS and CDR2 is YYNGEE. The CDR3 here is CASSPLHIASGGANEQFF. The CDR3 DNA reads as TGTGCCAGCAGCCCCCTACATATCGCTAGCGGGGGGGCCAATGAGCAGTTCTTC.

The rearrangement uses TRBV12-3 or TRBV12-4 and TRBJ1-2; the D gene is possibly TRBD1 (5 bases). Trimming stripped 4 bases from V and 3 bases from J, with 15 bases between. The CDR3 contains 15 residues. CDR3 sequence: CASSSTGPFYYGYTF. In DNA form, the CDR3 reads TGTGCCAGCAGTTCTACAGGACCTTTCTACTATGGCTACACCTTC.

The chain carries TRBV28 and TRBJ1-2; no definite D call. The germline gives CDR1 MDHEN, CDR2 SYDVKM. Trimming stripped 2 bases from V and 2 bases from J, with 6 bases between. This CDR3 has 13 residues. Written as DNA, the CDR3 is TGTGCCAGCAGTTTAGTGGGAAACTATGGCTACACCTTC. It codes for CASSLVGNYGYTF.

The V and J genes are TRBV5-1 and TRBJ1-2; the match to TRBD1 covers 7 bases. The J segment lost 6 bases and the V segment lost 0 bases, leaving 2 bases of the junction unmatched. The CDR3 totals 13 residues. Germline V gives CDR1 SGHRS, CDR2 YFSETQ. This CDR3 reads CASSLGGGDGYTF. DNA for the CDR3: TGCGCCAGCAGCTTGGGAGGGGGCGATGGCTACACCTTC.

This clonotype occurred once. The rearrangement links TRBV6-1 to TRBJ2-5, with a tentative D call TRBD1 (6 bases). Trimming cost V 2 bases and J 2 bases, with 12 bases left between them. CDR1 and CDR2 (germline): MNHNS, SASEGT. The CDR3 runs 15 residues. CDR3 nucleotide sequence: TGTGCCAGCAGTGAAATCGCAGGGGAACAAGAGACCCAGTACTTC. Protein: CASSEIAGEQETQYF.

This rearrangement joins TRBV6-5 to TRBJ2-5; D uncertain. The DNA end favors TRBJ2-7, so the J call may be wrong. Germline CDR1 reads MNHEY; CDR2 reads SVGAGI. The CDR3 loop spans 13 amino acids. The DNA for the CDR3 is TGTGCCAGCAGTTGGAACTCGGGTGCCGAGCAGTACTTC. This translates into CASSWNSGAEQYF.

There are a few counts of this clonotype. The junction shows a germline mismatch at one end, possibly a read error. The J gene is TRBJ2-7, the V gene TRBV7-7, with D possibly called TRBD1 or TRBD2 (5 bases each). Germline CDR1 reads SSHAT; CDR2 reads FNYEAQ (reference sequence). The CDR3 length is 13 residues. The CDR3 spells CASSTGLSYEQYF. The CDR3 nucleotides read TGTGCTAGCAGTACGGGGCTCTCCTACGAGCAGTACTTC. Full variable domain (rest looked up from reference TRBV7-7 and TRBJ2-7): GAGVSQSPRYKVTKRGQDVTLRCDPISSHATLYWYQQALGQGPEFLTYFNYEAQPDKSGLPSDRFSAERPEGSISTLTIQRTEQRDSAMYRCASSTGLSYEQYFGPGTRLTVT.

The chain has TRBV11-2 and TRBJ2-3; 7 bases map to TRBD2. V was pared by 5 bases and J by 1 base, with 6 bases of the junction left unmatched. The germline V gene has CDR1 SGHAT and CDR2 FQNNGV. The CDR3 totals 15 residues. DNA for the CDR3: TGTGCCAGCAGCCACGGGGCGGGGGGCACAGATACGCAGTATTTT. Its protein is CASSHGAGGTDTQYF.

The chain recombines TRBV7-6 with TRBJ2-7; D is unresolved. Trimming removed 5 bases at V and 3 bases at J, with 5 bases between. CDR1 is SGHVS and CDR2 is FNYEAQ in the germline V gene. This CDR3 has 11 amino acids. The CDR3 coding sequence is TGTGCCAGCAGCAACAACTACGAGCAGTACTTC. Amino acids: CASSNNYEQYF.

This clonotype has more than one count but fewer than ten. The chain couples TRBV5-6 to TRBJ1-1, with D hard to call. Germline loops: CDR1 SGHDT, CDR2 YYEEEE. Trimming cost V 1 base and J 1 base, with 5 bases left between them. There are 13 residues in the CDR3. CDR3 in DNA: TGTGCCAGCAGCTTGCCAGCGAACACTGAAGCTTTCTTT. Translated: CASSLPANTEAFF.

The chain recombines TRBV30 with TRBJ2-2, with D perhaps matching TRBD1 (6 bases). The V end lost 5 bases, the J end lost 4 bases, and 17 bases lay between the germline ends. Germline-derived CDR1 and CDR2 are GTSNPN and SVGIG (reference sequence). This CDR3 comprises 15 residues. In DNA, the CDR3 is TGTGCCTGGGAAAACAGGGAAGAAGGCACCGGGGAGCTGTTTTTT. This codes for CAWENREEGTGELFF.